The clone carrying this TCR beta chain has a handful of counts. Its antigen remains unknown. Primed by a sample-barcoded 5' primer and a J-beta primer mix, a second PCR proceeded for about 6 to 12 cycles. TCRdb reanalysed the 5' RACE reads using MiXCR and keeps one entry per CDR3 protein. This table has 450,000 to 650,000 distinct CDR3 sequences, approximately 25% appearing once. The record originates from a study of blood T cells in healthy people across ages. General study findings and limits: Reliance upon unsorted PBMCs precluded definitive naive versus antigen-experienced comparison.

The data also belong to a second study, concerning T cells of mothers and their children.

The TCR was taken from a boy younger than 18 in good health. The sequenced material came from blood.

The CDR3 nucleotides read TGTGCCAGCAGTTTCAGCACCAATCAGCCCCAGCATTTT. Amino acids: CASSFSTNQPQHF. The chain couples TRBV27 to TRBJ1-5; D not certain. The CDR3 is made up of 13 amino acids. Germline assignment: CDR1 MNHEY and CDR2 SMNVEV (reference sequence). Between the trimmed V and J ends, which lost 3 bases and 3 bases, there was a span of 6 bases.